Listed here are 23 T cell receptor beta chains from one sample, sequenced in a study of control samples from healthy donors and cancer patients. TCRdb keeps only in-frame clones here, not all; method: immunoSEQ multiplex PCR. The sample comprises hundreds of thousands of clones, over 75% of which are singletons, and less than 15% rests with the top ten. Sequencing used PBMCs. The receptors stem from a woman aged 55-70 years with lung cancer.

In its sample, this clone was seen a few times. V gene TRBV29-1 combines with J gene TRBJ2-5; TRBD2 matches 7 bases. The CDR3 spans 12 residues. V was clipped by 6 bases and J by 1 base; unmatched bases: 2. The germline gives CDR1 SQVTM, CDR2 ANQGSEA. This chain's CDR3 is CSVREGQETQYF. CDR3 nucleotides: TGCAGCGTGAGGGAGGGCCAAGAGACCCAGTACTTC.

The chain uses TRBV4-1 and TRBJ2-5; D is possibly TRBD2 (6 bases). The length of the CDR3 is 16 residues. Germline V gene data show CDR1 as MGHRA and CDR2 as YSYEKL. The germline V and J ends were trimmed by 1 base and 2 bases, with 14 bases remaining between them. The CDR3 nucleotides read TGCGCCAGCAGCCAAGGGGGTCGGGAGAGACAAGAGACCCAGTACTTC. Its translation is CASSQGGRERQETQYF.

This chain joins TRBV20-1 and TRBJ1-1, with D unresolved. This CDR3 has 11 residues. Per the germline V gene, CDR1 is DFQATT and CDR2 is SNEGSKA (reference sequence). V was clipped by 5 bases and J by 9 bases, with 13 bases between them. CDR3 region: CSASTGLQAFF. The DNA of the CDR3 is TGCAGTGCTTCAACGGGTCTCCAAGCTTTCTTT.

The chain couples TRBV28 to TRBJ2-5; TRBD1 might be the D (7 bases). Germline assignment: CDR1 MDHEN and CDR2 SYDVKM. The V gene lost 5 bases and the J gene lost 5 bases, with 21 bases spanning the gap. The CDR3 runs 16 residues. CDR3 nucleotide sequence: TGTGCCAGCAGTCCACTCGGACAGGCGGGGAGGGAGACCCAGTACTTC. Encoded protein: CASSPLGQAGRETQYF.

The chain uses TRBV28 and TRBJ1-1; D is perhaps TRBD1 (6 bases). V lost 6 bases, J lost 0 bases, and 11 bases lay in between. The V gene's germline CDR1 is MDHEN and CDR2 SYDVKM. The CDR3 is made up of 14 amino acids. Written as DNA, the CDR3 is TGTGCCAGCAGCCCGACAGGCATGAACACTGAAGCTTTCTTT. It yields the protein CASSPTGMNTEAFF.

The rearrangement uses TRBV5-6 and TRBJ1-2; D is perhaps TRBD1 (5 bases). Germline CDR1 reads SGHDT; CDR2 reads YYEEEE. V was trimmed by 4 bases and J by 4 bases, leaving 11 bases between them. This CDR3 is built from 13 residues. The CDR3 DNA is TGTGCCAGCAGCCCCGGGGGTTTCTATGGCTACACCTTC. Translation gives CASSPGGFYGYTF.

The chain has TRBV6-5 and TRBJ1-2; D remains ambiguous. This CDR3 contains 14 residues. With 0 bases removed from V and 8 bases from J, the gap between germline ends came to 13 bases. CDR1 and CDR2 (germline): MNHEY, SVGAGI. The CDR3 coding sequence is TGTGCCAGCAGTTACTCGGGCGTGGTGGGCGGCTACACCTTC. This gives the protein CASSYSGVVGGYTF.

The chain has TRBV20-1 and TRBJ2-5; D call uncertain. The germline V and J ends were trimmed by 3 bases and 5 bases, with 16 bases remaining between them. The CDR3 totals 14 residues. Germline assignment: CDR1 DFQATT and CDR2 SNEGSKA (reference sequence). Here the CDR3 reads CSASRATGTETQYF. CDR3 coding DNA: TGCAGTGCTAGTAGGGCGACCGGCACGGAGACCCAGTACTTC.

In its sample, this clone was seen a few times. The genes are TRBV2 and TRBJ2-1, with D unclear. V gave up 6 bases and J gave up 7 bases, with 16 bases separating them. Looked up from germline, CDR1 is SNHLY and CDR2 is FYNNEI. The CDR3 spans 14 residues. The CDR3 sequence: CASSWRQTGNEQFF. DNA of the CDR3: TGTGCCAGCAGCTGGAGACAAACCGGGAATGAGCAGTTCTTC.

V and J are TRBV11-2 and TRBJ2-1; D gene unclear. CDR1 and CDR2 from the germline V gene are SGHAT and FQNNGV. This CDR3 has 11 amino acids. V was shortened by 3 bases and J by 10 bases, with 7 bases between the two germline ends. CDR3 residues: CASSFSREQFF. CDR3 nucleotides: TGTGCCAGCAGCTTCTCAAGGGAGCAGTTCTTC.

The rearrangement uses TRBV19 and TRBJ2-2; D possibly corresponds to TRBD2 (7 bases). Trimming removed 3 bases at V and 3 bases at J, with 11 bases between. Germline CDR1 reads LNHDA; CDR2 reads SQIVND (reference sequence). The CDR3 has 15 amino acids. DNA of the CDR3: TGTGCCAGTAGTATTGGGGGGGGGCACACCGGGGAGCTGTTTTTT. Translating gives CASSIGGGHTGELFF.

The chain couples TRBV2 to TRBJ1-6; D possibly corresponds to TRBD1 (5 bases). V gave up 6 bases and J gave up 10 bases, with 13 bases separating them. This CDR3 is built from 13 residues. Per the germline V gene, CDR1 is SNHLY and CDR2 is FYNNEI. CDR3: CASREGWGSPLHF. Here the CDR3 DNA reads TGTGCCAGCAGAGAGGGGTGGGGGTCACCCCTCCACTTT.

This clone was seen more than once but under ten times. The CDR3 is CASSPTGGAYAFF. CDR3 DNA: TGTGCCAGCTCACCTACAGGGGGGGCCTACGCTTTCTTT. The rearrangement links TRBV18 to TRBJ1-1, with 8 nucleotides matching TRBD1. The germline V gene encodes CDR1 KGHSH and CDR2 LQKENI. The CDR3 sequence is 13 residues long. The J segment lost 11 bases and the V segment lost 3 bases, leaving 8 bases of the junction unmatched.

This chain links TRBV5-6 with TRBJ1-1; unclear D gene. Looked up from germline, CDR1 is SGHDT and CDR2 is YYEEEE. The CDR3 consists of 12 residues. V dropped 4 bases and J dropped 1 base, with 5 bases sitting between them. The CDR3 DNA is TGTGCCAGCAGCCTCAAGAACACTGAAGCTTTCTTT. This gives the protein CASSLKNTEAFF.

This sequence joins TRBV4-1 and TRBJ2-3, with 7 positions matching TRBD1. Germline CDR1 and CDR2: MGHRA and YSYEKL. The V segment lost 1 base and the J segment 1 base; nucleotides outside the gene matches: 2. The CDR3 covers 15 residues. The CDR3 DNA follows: TGCGCCAGCAGCCAAGCTGGACAGGGCACAGATACGCAGTATTTT. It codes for CASSQAGQGTDTQYF.

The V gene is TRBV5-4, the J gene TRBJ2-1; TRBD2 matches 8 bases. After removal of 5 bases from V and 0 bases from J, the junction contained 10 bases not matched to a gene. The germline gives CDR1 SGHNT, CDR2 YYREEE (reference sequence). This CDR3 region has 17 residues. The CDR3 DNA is TGTGCCAGCAGTGTGTTCGGGGGGGCCAGCTCCTACAATGAGCAGTTCTTC. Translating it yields CASSVFGGASSYNEQFF.

The CDR3 coding sequence is TGCGCCAGCAGCTTGCAGGGATCAGATTATGGCTACACCTTC. Protein: CASSLQGSDYGYTF. This chain joins TRBV5-1 and TRBJ1-2; tentative D call: TRBD1 (5 bases). Germline CDR1 is SGHRS and CDR2 is YFSETQ. With 1 base removed from V and 5 bases from J, the gap between germline ends came to 12 bases. The CDR3 has 14 amino acids.

The DNA for the CDR3 is TGCGCCAGCAGCCGGGACGGAGCCTACGAGCAGTACTTC. It yields the protein CASSRDGAYEQYF. V and J are TRBV5-1 and TRBJ2-7; D tentatively fits TRBD1 or TRBD2 (5 bases each). Germline CDR1 and CDR2: SGHRS and YFSETQ. V was pared by 4 bases and J by 2 bases, with 10 bases between. The CDR3 totals 13 residues.

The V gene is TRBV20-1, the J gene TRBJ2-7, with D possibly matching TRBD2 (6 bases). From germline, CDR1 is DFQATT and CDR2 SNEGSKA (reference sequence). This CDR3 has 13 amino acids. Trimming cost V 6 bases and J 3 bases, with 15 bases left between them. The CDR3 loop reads CSASNSGRYEQYF. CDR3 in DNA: TGCAGTGCAAGTAATAGCGGTCGCTACGAGCAGTACTTC.

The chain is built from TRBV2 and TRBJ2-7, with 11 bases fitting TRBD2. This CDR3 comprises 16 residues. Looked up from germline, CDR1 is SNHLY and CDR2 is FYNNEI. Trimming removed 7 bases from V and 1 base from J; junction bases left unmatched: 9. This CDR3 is CASIPPGLAASYEQYF. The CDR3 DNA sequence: TGTGCCAGCATCCCCCCGGGACTAGCGGCGTCCTACGAGCAGTACTTC. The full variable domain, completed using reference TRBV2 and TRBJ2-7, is EPEVTQTPSHQVTQMGQEVILRCVPISNHLYFYWYRQILGQKVEFLVSFYNNEISEKSEIFDDQFSVERPDGSNFTLKIRSTKLEDSAMYFCASIPPGLAASYEQYFGPGTRLTVT.

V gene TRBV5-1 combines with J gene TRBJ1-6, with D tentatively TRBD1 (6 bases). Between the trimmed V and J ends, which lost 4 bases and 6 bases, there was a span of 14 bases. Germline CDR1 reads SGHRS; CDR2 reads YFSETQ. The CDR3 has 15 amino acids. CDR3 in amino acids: CASSNQGRFNSPLHF. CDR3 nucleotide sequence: TGCGCCAGCAGCAACCAGGGGAGGTTTAATTCACCCCTCCACTTT.

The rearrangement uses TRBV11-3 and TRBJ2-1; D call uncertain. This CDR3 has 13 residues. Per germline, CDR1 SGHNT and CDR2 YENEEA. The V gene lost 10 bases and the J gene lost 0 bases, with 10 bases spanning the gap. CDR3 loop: CATSTNSYNEQFF. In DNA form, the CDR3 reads TGTGCCACCTCGACAAACTCCTACAATGAGCAGTTCTTC. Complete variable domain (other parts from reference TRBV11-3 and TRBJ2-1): EAGVVQSPRYKIIEKKQPVAFWCNPISGHNTLYWYLQNLGQGPELLIRYENEEAVDDSQLPKDRFSAERLKGVDSTLKIQPAELGDSAVYLCATSTNSYNEQFFGPGTRLTVL.

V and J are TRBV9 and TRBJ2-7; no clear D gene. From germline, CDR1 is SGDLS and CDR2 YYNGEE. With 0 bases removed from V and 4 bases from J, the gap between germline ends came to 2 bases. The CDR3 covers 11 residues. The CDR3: CASSVDYEQYF. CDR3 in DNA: TGTGCCAGCAGCGTAGATTACGAGCAGTACTTC.